These 16 T cell receptor beta chains share one sample of origin, sequenced in a study of blood T cell repertoires in COVID-19. Assay used: immunoSEQ multiplex PCR; TCRdb lists only in-frame clones, some missing. The profile shows fewer than 250,000 clones, around 80% of them singletons. The sample was PBMCs or T cells enriched from blood (not recorded which). These receptors were obtained from a man aged 60 to 69 who had recovered from COVID-19.

The V call is TRBV18, the J call TRBJ1-1, with TRBD1 matching 11 bases. Per the germline V gene, CDR1 is KGHSH and CDR2 is LQKENI. V shed 1 base and J 4 bases; nucleotides not matched to a gene: 5. The CDR3 consists of 16 residues. CDR3 sequence: CASSPLDRGLSTEAFF. CDR3 nucleotides: TGTGCCAGCTCACCACTGGACAGGGGGCTGAGCACTGAAGCTTTCTTT.

This chain links TRBV4-1 with TRBJ2-3, with TRBD1 identical over 10 bases. V was pared by 4 bases and J by 0 bases, with 7 bases of the junction left unmatched. The length of the CDR3 is 17 residues. Germline V lookup: CDR1 MGHRA, CDR2 YSYEKL. This chain's CDR3 is CASSPGGQGSSTDTQYF. The CDR3 nucleotides read TGCGCCAGCAGCCCGGGGGGACAGGGGTCTAGCACAGATACGCAGTATTTT.

The chain employs TRBV2 and TRBJ2-7, with 9 bases matching TRBD1. The trim removed 7 bases at V and 2 bases at J, leaving 6 bases unmatched. CDR1 and CDR2 (germline): SNHLY, FYNNEI. The CDR3 has 14 residues. The CDR3 DNA reads as TGTGCCAGCAAGCTCGGGACAGGGCCCTACGAGCAGTACTTC. As protein: CASKLGTGPYEQYF.

This chain uses TRBV19 with TRBJ1-5; D is possibly TRBD1 (6 bases). There are 16 residues in the CDR3. Germline CDR1 is LNHDA and CDR2 is SQIVND (reference sequence). The V end was cut by 3 bases, the J end by 0 bases, with 12 bases between. For the CDR3, the DNA is TGTGCCAGTAGTATGACAGGCGGTTATAGCAATCAGCCCCAGCATTTT. Its protein is CASSMTGGYSNQPQHF.

This chain links TRBV6-5 with TRBJ1-3, with D hard to call. The V gene's germline CDR1 is MNHEY and CDR2 SVGAGI. The germline V and J ends were trimmed by 4 bases and 0 bases, with 13 bases remaining between them. The CDR3 length is 16 residues. CDR3 nucleotides: TGTGCCAGCAGTTTGAGTCAGGCTCCCTCTGGAAACACCATATATTTT. Translated, it gives CASSLSQAPSGNTIYF.

The chain carries TRBV19 and TRBJ1-1; 12 bases fit TRBD1. V lost 5 bases, J lost 7 bases, and 5 bases stayed unmatched. This CDR3 comprises 14 residues. The germline V gene has CDR1 LNHDA and CDR2 SQIVND (reference sequence). CDR3 bases: TGTGCCAGTAGTGCGGGACAGGGGGCTGTTGAAGCTTTCTTT. It specifies CASSAGQGAVEAFF.

As concerns this clone: Other DNA sequences in this sample translate to the same CDR3. This chain joins TRBV7-9 and TRBJ1-2; tentative D call: TRBD1 (6 bases). This CDR3 region has 14 residues. Germline V lookup: CDR1 SEHNR, CDR2 FQNEAQ (reference sequence). The V gene lost 5 bases and the J gene lost 0 bases, with 10 bases spanning the gap. CDR3 region: CASSPGAANYGYTF. CDR3 sequence (DNA): TGTGCCAGCAGCCCAGGGGCAGCTAACTATGGCTACACCTTC.

The J gene is TRBJ2-1, the V gene TRBV5-1; possible D gene TRBD2, 6 bases. Per the germline V gene, CDR1 is SGHRS and CDR2 is YFSETQ. V was shortened by 2 bases and J by 8 bases, with 14 bases between the two germline ends. This CDR3 comprises 14 residues. The DNA for the CDR3 is TGCGCCAGCAGCTTCCGTACTAGCCGGGATGAGCAGTTCTTC. Amino acids: CASSFRTSRDEQFF.

The chain joins TRBV25-1 to TRBJ2-5, with D possibly being TRBD1 (5 bases). There are 15 residues in the CDR3. V lost 2 bases and J 0 bases, leaving 10 bases between the germline ends. Germline CDR1 reads MGHDK; CDR2 reads SYGVNS. The CDR3 reads CASSEVRGYQETQYF. The CDR3 DNA is TGTGCCAGCAGTGAAGTTAGGGGATACCAAGAGACCCAGTACTTC.

The genes are TRBV24-1 and TRBJ2-3, with TRBD2 as a possible D gene (6 bases). Germline loops: CDR1 KGHDR, CDR2 SFDVKD. The CDR3 runs to 14 residues. V lost 5 bases, J lost 1 base, and 9 bases lay in between. CDR3 in DNA: TGTGCCACCAGTGTTGCTAGCGGCACAGATACGCAGTATTTT. Amino acid sequence: CATSVASGTDTQYF.

This sequence joins TRBV2 and TRBJ1-1; TRBD1 might be the D (5 bases). The V end lost 7 bases, the J end lost 4 bases, and 13 bases lay between the germline ends. CDR3 length: 13 amino acids. Germline V gene sequence: CDR1 SNHLY, CDR2 FYNNEI. CDR3 nucleotides: TGTGCCAGCACGGCAGACCAGGGCACTGAAGCTTTCTTT. Translating it yields CASTADQGTEAFF.

The sample holds a few counts of this clone. The chain has TRBV5-6 and TRBJ2-7; D call uncertain. From germline, CDR1 is SGHDT and CDR2 YYEEEE. The CDR3 extends over 13 amino acids. V gave up 2 bases and J gave up 2 bases, with 8 bases separating them. The CDR3 DNA reads TGTGCCAGCAGCTTTGGGCGAACCTACGAGCAGTACTTC. Protein: CASSFGRTYEQYF.

The chain couples TRBV27 to TRBJ2-5; D might be TRBD2 (5 bases). Germline values: CDR1 MNHEY, CDR2 SMNVEV (reference sequence). Trimming stripped 5 bases from V and 4 bases from J, with 11 bases between. The CDR3 is 13 residues long. CDR3 bases: TGTGCCAGCAGTACCGGACGGGGAGAGACCCAGTACTTC. Protein: CASSTGRGETQYF.

This clone was observed a single time. The rearrangement links TRBV3-1 (or the pseudogene TRBV3-2) to TRBJ1-1; D is possibly TRBD1 (6 bases). The CDR3 spans 14 residues. CDR1 is LGHDT and CDR2 is YNNKEL in the germline V gene (reference sequence). With 4 bases removed from V and 2 bases from J, the gap between germline ends came to 11 bases. The chain's CDR3 is CASSRPDSNTEAFF. The CDR3 region has the DNA TGTGCCAGCAGCCGCCCGGACAGTAACACTGAAGCTTTCTTT.

V gene TRBV25-1 combines with J gene TRBJ1-2; maybe TRBD1 (6 bases). Germline values: CDR1 MGHDK, CDR2 SYGVNS. V dropped 6 bases and J dropped 5 bases, with 16 bases sitting between them. This CDR3 is 14 amino acids long. The CDR3, as DNA: TGTGCCAGCAGAACCAAAGAGGGGGAATATGGCTACACCTTC. Translation: CASRTKEGEYGYTF.

V gene TRBV3-1 (or the pseudogene TRBV3-2) combines with J gene TRBJ1-3; D unclear. Germline V lookup: CDR1 LGHDT, CDR2 YNNKEL (reference sequence). This CDR3 region has 15 residues. Deletions cut 0 bases from V and 2 bases from J, with 8 bases between. CDR3 protein: CASSQDRITGNTIYF. The CDR3 DNA reads as TGTGCCAGCAGCCAAGACAGAATAACTGGAAACACCATATATTTT.